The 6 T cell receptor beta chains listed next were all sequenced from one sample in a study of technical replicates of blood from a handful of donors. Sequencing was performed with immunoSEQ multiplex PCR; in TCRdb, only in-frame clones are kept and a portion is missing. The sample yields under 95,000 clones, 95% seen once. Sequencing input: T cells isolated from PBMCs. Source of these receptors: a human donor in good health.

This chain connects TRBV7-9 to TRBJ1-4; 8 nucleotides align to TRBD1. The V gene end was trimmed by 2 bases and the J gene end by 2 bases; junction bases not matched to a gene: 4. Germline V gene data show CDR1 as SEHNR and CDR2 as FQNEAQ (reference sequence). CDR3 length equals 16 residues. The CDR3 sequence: CASSLSQGATNEKLFF. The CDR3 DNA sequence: TGTGCCAGCAGCTTAAGCCAGGGGGCTACTAATGAAAAACTGTTTTTT.

CDR3 amino acids: CASSVAQSNEQFF. For the CDR3, the DNA is TGTGCCAGCAGCGTAGCGCAGTCCAATGAGCAGTTCTTC. This rearrangement joins TRBV9 to TRBJ2-1; the D is unclear. The CDR3 consists of 13 residues. Germline V gives CDR1 SGDLS, CDR2 YYNGEE. V shed 0 bases and J shed 6 bases, with 7 bases lying between them.

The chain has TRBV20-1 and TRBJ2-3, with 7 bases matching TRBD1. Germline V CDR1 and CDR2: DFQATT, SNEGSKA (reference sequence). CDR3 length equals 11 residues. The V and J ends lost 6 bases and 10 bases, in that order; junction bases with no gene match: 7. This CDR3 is CSATQGYAQYF. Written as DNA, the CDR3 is TGCAGTGCAACACAGGGGTATGCGCAGTATTTT.

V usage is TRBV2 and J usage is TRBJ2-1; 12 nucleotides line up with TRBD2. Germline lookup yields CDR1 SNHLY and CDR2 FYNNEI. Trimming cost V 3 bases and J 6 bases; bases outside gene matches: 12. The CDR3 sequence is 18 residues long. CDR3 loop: CASSDPSGRAKRSNEQFF. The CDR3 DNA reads TGTGCCAGCAGTGACCCTAGCGGGAGGGCCAAAAGGAGCAATGAGCAGTTCTTC.

CDR3 amino acids: CASQTRFGIYKETQYF. DNA of the CDR3: TGTGCCAGCCAAACTAGGTTTGGGATATATAAGGAGACCCAGTACTTC. This chain joins TRBV27 and TRBJ2-5; possibly TRBD2 for D (5 bases). V lost 8 bases and J lost 5, with 24 bases in between. This CDR3 is built from 16 residues. Germline CDR1 reads MNHEY; CDR2 reads SMNVEV (reference sequence).

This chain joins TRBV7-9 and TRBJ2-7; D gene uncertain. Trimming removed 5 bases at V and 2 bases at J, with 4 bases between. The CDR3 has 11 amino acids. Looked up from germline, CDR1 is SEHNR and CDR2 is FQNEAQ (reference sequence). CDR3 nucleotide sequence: TGTGCCAGCAGCGGGCCCTACGAGCAGTACTTC. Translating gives CASSGPYEQYF. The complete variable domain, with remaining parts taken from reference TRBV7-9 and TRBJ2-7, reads DTGVSQNPRHKITKRGQNVTFRCDPISEHNRLYWYRQTLGQGPEFLTYFQNEAQLEKSRLLSDRFSAERPKGSFSTLEIQRTEQGDSAMYLCASSGPYEQYFGPGTRLTVT.